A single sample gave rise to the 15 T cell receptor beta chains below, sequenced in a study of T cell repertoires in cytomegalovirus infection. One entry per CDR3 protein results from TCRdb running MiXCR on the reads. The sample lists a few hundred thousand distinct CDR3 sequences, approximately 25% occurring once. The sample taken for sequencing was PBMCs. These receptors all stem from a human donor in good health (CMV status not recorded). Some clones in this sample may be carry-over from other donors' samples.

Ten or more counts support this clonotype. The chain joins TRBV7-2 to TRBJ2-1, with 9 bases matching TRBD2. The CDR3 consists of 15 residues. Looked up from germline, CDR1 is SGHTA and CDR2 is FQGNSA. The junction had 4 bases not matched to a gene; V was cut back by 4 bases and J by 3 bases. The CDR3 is CASSYLTSGYNEQFF. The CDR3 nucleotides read TGTGCCAGCAGCTATTTGACTAGCGGCTACAATGAGCAGTTCTTC.

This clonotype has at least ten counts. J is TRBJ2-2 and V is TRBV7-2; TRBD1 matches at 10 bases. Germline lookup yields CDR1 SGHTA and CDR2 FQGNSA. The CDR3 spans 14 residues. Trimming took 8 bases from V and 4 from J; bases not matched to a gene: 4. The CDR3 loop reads CASQWTGGTGELFF. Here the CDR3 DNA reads TGTGCCAGCCAATGGACAGGGGGCACCGGGGAGCTGTTTTTT.

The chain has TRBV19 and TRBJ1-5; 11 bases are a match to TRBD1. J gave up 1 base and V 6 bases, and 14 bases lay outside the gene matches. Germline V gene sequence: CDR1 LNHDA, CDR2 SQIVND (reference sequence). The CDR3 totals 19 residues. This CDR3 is CASRGGPGQGVMSNQPQHF. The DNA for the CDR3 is TGTGCCAGTAGAGGGGGGCCGGGACAGGGGGTTATGAGCAATCAGCCCCAGCATTTT.

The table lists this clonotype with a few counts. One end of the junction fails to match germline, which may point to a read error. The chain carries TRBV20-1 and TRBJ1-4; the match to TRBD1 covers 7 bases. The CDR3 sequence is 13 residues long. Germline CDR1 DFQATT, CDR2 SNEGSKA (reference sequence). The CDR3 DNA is TGCAGTGCGAGAGACAGGGACCTTGGGAAACTGTTTTTT. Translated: CSARDRDLGKLFF.

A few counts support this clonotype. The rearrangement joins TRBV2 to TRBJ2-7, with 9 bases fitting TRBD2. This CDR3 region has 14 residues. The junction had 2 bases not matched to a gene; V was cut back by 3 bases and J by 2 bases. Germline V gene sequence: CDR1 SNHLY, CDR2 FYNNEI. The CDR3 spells CASSEREGPYEQYF. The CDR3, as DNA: TGTGCCAGCAGTGAGCGGGAGGGCCCCTACGAGCAGTACTTC.

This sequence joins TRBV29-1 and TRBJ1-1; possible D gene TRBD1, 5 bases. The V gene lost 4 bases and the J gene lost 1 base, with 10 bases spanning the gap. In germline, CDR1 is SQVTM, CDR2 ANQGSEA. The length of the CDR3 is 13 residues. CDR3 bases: TGCAGCGTTGGAAGGCAGGGGAACACTGAAGCTTTCTTT. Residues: CSVGRQGNTEAFF.

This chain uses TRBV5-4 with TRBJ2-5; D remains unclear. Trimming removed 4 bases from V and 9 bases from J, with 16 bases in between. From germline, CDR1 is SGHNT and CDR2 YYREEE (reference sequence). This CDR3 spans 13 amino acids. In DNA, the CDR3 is TGTGCCAGCAGCCCCCTAAATGCGGTGGCCCAGTACTTC. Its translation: CASSPLNAVAQYF.

Here the CDR3 reads CASRNGRDSDTQYF. CDR3 sequence (DNA): TGTGCCAGCAGGAACGGGAGGGATTCAGATACGCAGTATTTT. The rearrangement uses TRBV6-2 or TRBV6-3 and TRBJ2-3; 8 bases agree with TRBD2. The CDR3 covers 14 residues. Germline CDR1 is MNHEY and CDR2 is SVGEGT. With 6 bases clipped from V and 4 bases from J, the junction kept 6 bases outside the gene matches.

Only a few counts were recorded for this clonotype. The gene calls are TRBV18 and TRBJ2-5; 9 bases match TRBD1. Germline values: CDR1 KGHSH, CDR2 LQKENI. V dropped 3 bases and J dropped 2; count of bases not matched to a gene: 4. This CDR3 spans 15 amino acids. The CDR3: CASSPGTGRQETQYF. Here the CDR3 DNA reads TGTGCCAGCTCACCTGGGACAGGGCGTCAAGAGACCCAGTACTTC.

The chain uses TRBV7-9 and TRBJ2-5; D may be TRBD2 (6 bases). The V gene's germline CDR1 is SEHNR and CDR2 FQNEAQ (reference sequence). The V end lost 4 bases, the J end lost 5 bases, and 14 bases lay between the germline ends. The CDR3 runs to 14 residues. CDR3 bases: TGTGCCAGCAGCTCGTTAGTGGAGGGGGAGACCCAGTACTTC. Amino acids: CASSSLVEGETQYF.

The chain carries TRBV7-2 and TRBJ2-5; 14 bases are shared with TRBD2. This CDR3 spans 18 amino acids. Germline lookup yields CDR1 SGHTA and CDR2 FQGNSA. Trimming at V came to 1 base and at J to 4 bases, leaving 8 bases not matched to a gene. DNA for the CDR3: TGTGCCAGCAGCTTAGGGGGACTAGCGGGAGCCCATGGAGAGACCCAGTACTTC. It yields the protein CASSLGGLAGAHGETQYF.

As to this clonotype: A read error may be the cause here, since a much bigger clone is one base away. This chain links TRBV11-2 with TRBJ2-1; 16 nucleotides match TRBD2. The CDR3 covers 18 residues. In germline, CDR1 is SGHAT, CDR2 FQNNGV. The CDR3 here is CASAPGLAGGVVYYEQFF. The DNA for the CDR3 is TGTGCCAGCGCACCGGGACTAGCGGGAGGGGTGGTCTACTATGAGCAGTTCTTC. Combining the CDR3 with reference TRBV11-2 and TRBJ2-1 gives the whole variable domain EAGVAQSPRYKIIEKRQSVAFWCNPISGHATLYWYQQILGQGPKLLIQFQNNGVVDDSQLPKDRFSAERLKGVDSTLKIQPAKLEDSAVYLCASAPGLAGGVVYYEQFFGPGTRLTVL.

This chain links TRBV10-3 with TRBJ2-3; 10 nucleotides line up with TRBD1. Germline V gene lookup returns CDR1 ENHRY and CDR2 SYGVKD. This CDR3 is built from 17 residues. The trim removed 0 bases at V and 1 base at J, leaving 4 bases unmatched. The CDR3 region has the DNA TGTGCCATCAGTGAGTCGACAGGGGGCGGCGGCACAGATACGCAGTATTTT. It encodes CAISESTGGGGTDTQYF.

The CDR3: CASTNRGLAGASGANVLTF. CDR3 DNA: TGTGCCAGCACCAACCGGGGACTAGCGGGAGCCTCTGGGGCCAACGTCCTGACTTTC. This rearrangement joins TRBV6-2 or TRBV6-3 to TRBJ2-6; 14 bases agree with TRBD2. Germline V gene data show CDR1 as MNHEY and CDR2 as SVGEGT. CDR3 size: 19 residues. The ends lost 7 bases at V and 0 bases at J; junction bases unmatched: 8.

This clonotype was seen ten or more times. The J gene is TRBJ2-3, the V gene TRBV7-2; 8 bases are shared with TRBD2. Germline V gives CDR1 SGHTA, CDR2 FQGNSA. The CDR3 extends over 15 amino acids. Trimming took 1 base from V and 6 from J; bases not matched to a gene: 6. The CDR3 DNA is TGTGCCAGCAGCTTAGAGACAGCGGGAGTTGATACGCAGTATTTT. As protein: CASSLETAGVDTQYF.